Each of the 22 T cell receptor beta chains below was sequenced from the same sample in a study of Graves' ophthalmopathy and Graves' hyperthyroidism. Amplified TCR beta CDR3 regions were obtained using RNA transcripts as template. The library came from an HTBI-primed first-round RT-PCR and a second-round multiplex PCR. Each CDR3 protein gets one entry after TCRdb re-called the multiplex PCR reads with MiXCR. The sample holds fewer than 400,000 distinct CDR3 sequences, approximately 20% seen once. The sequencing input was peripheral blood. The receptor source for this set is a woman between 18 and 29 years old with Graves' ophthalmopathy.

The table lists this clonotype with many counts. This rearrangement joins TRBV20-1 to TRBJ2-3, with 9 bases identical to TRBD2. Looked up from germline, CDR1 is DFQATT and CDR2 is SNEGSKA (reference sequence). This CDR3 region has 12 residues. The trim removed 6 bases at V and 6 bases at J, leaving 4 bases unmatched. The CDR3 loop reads CSAVAGVDTQYF. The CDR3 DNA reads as TGCAGTGCCGTAGCGGGGGTGGATACGCAGTATTTT.

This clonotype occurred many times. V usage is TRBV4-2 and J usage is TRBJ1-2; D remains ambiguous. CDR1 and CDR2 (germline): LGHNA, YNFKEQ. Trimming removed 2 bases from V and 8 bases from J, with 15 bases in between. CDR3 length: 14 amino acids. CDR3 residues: CASSQNRASGGYTF. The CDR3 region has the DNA TGTGCCAGCAGCCAAAACCGGGCCTCAGGAGGCTACACCTTC.

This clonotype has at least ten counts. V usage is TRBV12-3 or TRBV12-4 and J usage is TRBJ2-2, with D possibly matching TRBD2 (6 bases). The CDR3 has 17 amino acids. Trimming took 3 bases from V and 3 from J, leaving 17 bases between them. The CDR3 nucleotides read TGTGCCAGCAGTTTGAGTATTGGCGGGACTTACACCGGGGAGCTGTTTTTT. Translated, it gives CASSLSIGGTYTGELFF.

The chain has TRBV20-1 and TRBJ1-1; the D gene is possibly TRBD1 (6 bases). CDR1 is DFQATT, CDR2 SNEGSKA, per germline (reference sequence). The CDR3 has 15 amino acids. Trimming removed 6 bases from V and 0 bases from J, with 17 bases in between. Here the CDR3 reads CSASPGHGLNTEAFF. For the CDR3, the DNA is TGCAGTGCGAGCCCGGGACACGGGTTGAACACTGAAGCTTTCTTT.

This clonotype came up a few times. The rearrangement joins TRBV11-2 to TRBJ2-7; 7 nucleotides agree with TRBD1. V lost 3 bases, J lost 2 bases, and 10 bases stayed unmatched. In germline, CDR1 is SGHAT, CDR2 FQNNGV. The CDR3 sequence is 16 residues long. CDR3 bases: TGTGCCAGCAGCTTTGGCCGACAGGGCAGCACCTACGAGCAGTACTTC. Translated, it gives CASSFGRQGSTYEQYF.

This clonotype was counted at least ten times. The CDR3 sequence is CASSTGGTGLYEQYF. The CDR3 coding sequence is TGTGCCAGCAGCACTGGGGGGACAGGCCTCTACGAGCAGTACTTC. The chain is built from TRBV28 and TRBJ2-7, with 8 positions matching TRBD1. Trimming cost V 6 bases and J 3 bases; bases outside gene matches: 10. The CDR3 is made up of 15 amino acids. Germline V lookup: CDR1 MDHEN, CDR2 SYDVKM.

The CDR3 reads CASSYSGAEIYEQYF. CDR3 DNA sequence: TGTGCCAGCAGTTACTCAGGGGCAGAAATCTACGAGCAGTACTTC. J is TRBJ2-7 and V is TRBV6-5, with D perhaps TRBD1 (5 bases). CDR1 and CDR2 (germline): MNHEY, SVGAGI. This CDR3 has 15 amino acids. The V end was cut by 0 bases, the J end by 3 bases, with 12 bases between.

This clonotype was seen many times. Here the CDR3 reads CASSLLDGGANVLTF. The CDR3 DNA reads TGTGCCAGCAGTTTACTCGACGGTGGGGCCAACGTCCTGACTTTC. The chain joins TRBV12-3 or TRBV12-4 to TRBJ2-6; D gene uncertain. V lost 2 bases to trimming and J lost 3 bases, with 8 bases between them. The CDR3 is made up of 15 amino acids.

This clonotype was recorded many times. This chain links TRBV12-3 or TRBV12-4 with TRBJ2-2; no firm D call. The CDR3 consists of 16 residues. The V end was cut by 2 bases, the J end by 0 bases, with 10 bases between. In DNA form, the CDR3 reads TGTGCCAGCAGTTTATCAAAGGCGGCGAACACCGGGGAGCTGTTTTTT. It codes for CASSLSKAANTGELFF.

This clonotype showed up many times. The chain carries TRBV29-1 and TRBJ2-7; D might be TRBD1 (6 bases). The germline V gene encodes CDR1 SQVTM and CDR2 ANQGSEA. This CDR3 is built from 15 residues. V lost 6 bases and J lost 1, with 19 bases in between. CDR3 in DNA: TGCAGCGTGGCAGGGACAAAGGATATTTCCTACGAGCAGTACTTC. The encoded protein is CSVAGTKDISYEQYF.

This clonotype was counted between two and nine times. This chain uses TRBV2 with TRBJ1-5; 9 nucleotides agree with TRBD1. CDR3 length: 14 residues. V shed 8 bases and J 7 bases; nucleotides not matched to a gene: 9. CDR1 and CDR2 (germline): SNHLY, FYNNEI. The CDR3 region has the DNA TGTGCCAGCTCGGGACAGGGATTGCACCAGCCCCAGCATTTT. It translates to CASSGQGLHQPQHF.

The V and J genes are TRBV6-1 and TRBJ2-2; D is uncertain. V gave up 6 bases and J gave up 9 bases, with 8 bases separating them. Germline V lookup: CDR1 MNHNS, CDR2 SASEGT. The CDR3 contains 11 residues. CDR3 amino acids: CASRLQRELFF. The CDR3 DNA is TGTGCCAGCAGGCTACAGCGGGAGCTGTTTTTT.

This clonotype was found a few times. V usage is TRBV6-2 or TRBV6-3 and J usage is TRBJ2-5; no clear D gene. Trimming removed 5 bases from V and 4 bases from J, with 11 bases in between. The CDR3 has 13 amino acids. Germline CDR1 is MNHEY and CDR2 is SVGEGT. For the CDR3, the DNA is TGTGCCAGCAGTCACCTACAGCGAGAGACCCAGTACTTC. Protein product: CASSHLQRETQYF.

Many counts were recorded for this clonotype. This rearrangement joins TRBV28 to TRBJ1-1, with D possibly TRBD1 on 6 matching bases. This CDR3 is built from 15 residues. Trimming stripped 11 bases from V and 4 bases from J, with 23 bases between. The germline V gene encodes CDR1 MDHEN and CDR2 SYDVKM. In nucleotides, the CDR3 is TGTGCCTTGGCTAGGGGGGGGGTCAGCGGCACTGAAGCTTTCTTT. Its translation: CALARGGVSGTEAFF. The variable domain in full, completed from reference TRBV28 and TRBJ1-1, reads DVKVTQSSRYLVKRTGEKVFLECVQDMDHENMFWYRQDPGLGLRLIYFSYDVKMKEKGDIPEGYSVSREKKERFSLILESASTNQTSMYLCALARGGVSGTEAFFGQGTRLTVV.

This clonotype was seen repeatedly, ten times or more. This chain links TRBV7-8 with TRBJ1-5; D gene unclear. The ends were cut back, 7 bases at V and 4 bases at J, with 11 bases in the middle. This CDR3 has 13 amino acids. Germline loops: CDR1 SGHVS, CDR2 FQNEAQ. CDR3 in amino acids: CASTPIGNQPQHF. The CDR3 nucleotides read TGTGCCAGCACCCCTATCGGTAATCAGCCCCAGCATTTT.

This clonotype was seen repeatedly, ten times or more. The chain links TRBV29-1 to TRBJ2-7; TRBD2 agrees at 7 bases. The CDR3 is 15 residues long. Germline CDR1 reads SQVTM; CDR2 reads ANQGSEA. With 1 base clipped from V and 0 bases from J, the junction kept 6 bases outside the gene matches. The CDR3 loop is CSVEGLAARSYEQYF. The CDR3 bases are TGCAGCGTTGAAGGGCTAGCGGCTCGCTCCTACGAGCAGTACTTC.

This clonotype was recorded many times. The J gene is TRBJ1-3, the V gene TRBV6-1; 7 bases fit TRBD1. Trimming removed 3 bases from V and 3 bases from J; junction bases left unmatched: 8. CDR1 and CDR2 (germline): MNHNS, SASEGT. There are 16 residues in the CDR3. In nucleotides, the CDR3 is TGTGCCAGCAGTGAGCGTTGGGGACAGCGTGGAAACACCATATATTTT. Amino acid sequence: CASSERWGQRGNTIYF.

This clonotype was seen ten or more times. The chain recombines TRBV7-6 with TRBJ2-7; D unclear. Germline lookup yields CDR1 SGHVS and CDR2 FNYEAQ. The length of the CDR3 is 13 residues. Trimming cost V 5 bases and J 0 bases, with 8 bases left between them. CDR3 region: CASSRVGSYEQYF. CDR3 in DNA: TGTGCCAGCAGCAGGGTGGGCTCCTACGAGCAGTACTTC. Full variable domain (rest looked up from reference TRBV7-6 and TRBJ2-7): GAGVSQSPRYKVTKRGQDVALRCDPISGHVSLYWYRQALGQGPEFLTYFNYEAQQDKSGLPNDRFSAERPEGSISTLTIQRTEQRDSAMYRCASSRVGSYEQYFGPGTRLTVT.

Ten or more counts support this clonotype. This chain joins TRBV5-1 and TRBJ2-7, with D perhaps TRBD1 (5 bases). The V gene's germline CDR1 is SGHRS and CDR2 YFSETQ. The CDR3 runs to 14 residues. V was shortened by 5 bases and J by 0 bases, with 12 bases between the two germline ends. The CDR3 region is CASSNTGSSYEQYF. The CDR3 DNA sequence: TGCGCCAGCAGTAATACAGGTTCCTCCTACGAGCAGTACTTC. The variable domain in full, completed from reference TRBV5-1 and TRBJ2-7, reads KAGVTQTPRYLIKTRGQQVTLSCSPISGHRSVSWYQQTPGQGLQFLFEYFSETQRNKGNFPGRFSGRQFSNSRSEMNVSTLELGDSALYLCASSNTGSSYEQYFGPGTRLTVT.

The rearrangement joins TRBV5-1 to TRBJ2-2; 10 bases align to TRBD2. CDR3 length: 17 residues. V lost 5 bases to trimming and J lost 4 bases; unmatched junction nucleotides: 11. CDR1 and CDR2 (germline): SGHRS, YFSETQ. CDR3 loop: CASRESGRADGTGELFF. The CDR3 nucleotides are TGCGCCAGCAGGGAAAGCGGGAGGGCAGACGGCACCGGGGAGCTGTTTTTT.

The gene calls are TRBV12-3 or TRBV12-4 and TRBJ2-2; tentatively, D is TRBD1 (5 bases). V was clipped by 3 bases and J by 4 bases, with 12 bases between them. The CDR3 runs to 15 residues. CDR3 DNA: TGTGCCAGCAGTTTTATCTCTCAGGGCACCGGGGAGCTGTTTTTT. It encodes CASSFISQGTGELFF.

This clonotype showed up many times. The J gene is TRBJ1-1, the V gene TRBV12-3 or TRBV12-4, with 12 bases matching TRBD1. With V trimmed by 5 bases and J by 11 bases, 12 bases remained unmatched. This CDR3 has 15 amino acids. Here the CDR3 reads CASSPVLGTGGHAFF. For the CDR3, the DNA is TGTGCCAGCAGTCCTGTCCTCGGGACAGGGGGCCACGCTTTCTTT.